This T cell receptor beta chain originates from a study of graft-versus-host responses after intestinal transplantation. Study in general: Recipients underwent multivisceral, liver-intestinal, or isolated intestinal transplants.

Graft tissue was processed to release intraepithelial and lamina propria lymphocytes. Sequencing was performed with immunoSEQ multiplex PCR; in TCRdb, only in-frame clones are kept and a portion is missing. The top ten clones hold over 8% of a sample with 10,000 to 14,000 clones, under 85% of them seen once. Study conclusions and caveats: Allografts of one patient group, those with graft-donor T cell macrochimerism, had high graft-versus-host to host-versus-graft clonal ratios. GvH clones were found in recipient marrow; some appeared first in ileum or blood.

Trimming at V came to 2 bases and at J to 8 bases, leaving 25 bases not matched to a gene. Germline lookup yields CDR1 SGHRS and CDR2 YFSETQ. The CDR3 is 20 amino acids. For this clone: Its matching antigen is unknown.

This receptor was identified in a human patient who received an intestinal transplant, so some T cells may come from the graft donor. This rearrangement joins TRBV5-1 to TRBJ1-2; 9 bases line up with TRBD1. The specimen was ileum tissue, collected 23 days after intestinal transplant. Here the CDR3 reads CASSFSGLQGALKRRLGYTF. Written as DNA, the CDR3 is TGCGCCAGCAGCTTCAGCGGACTACAGGGGGCATTAAAACGACGGCTCGGCTACACCTTC.